Presented here are 25 T cell receptor beta chains from one specimen sequenced in a study of cytomegalovirus exposure and HLA in healthy donors. PCR used 60 Vbeta primers and 13 Jbeta primers. Assay used: immunoSEQ multiplex PCR; TCRdb lists only in-frame clones, some missing. The sample has over 70,000 clones, 75% to 85% seen once. The sample consisted of PBMCs. The receptors come from a man aged 50 or older in good health and CMV-seropositive.

The V and J genes are TRBV7-6 and TRBJ2-5, with D maybe TRBD2 (5 bases). From germline, CDR1 is SGHVS and CDR2 FNYEAQ. The CDR3 totals 16 residues. V was trimmed by 10 bases and J by 4 bases, leaving 25 bases between them. This CDR3 is CATGKGMVKMGETQYF. The CDR3 DNA reads TGTGCCACCGGGAAAGGCATGGTAAAAATGGGAGAGACCCAGTACTTC.

This clone was counted between two and nine times. For the CDR3, the DNA is TGTGCCAGCTCACCCCCTAACGCAGGGGACACTGAAGCTTTCTTT. Translation gives CASSPPNAGDTEAFF. V gene TRBV18 combines with J gene TRBJ1-1; weak D call: TRBD1 (6 bases). The CDR3 totals 15 residues. V lost 3 bases to trimming and J lost 3 bases, with 14 bases between them. Germline-derived CDR1 and CDR2 are KGHSH and LQKENI.

V usage is TRBV7-9 and J usage is TRBJ1-1, with D maybe TRBD1 (5 bases). The germline V gene has CDR1 SEHNR and CDR2 FQNEAQ (reference sequence). V was trimmed by 5 bases and J by 2 bases, leaving 12 bases between them. This CDR3 spans 14 amino acids. DNA for the CDR3: TGTGCCAGCAGCCCCTCTACAGGAAACACTGAAGCTTTCTTT. Translation gives CASSPSTGNTEAFF.

The V call is TRBV9, the J call TRBJ2-7; 11 nucleotides line up with TRBD2. The ends lost 0 bases at V and 4 bases at J; junction bases unmatched: 27. CDR1 and CDR2 from the germline V gene are SGDLS and YYNGEE. There are 23 residues in the CDR3. The CDR3 reads CASSVVVLAGASRSVLDEYEQYF. CDR3 sequence (DNA): TGTGCCAGCAGCGTAGTAGTACTAGCGGGAGCGAGTAGGAGTGTGCTGGATGAGTACGAGCAGTACTTC.

This clone is medium-sized. The chain is built from TRBV19 and TRBJ2-6; no definite D call. V lost 3 bases, J lost 4 bases, and 10 bases lay in between. The CDR3 has 15 residues. Germline V gives CDR1 LNHDA, CDR2 SQIVND (reference sequence). The CDR3, as DNA: TGTGCCAGTAGTATTATGCGGTTGGGGGCCAACGTCCTGACTTTC. The encoded protein is CASSIMRLGANVLTF.

The sample holds a few counts of this clone. The V call is TRBV10-3, the J call TRBJ2-1, with 7 bases matching TRBD2. This CDR3 spans 14 amino acids. V lost 10 bases, J lost 8 bases, and 14 bases stayed unmatched. Germline loops: CDR1 ENHRY, CDR2 SYGVKD. In nucleotides, the CDR3 is TGTGCCAGCGGAGGAGTGGCGGGAGACTATGAGCAGTTCTTC. It specifies CASGGVAGDYEQFF.

The rearrangement uses TRBV7-8 and TRBJ2-1, with 10 nucleotides matching TRBD2. The CDR3 spans 15 residues. V was clipped by 6 bases and J by 4 bases; unmatched bases: 6. Germline V gene sequence: CDR1 SGHVS, CDR2 FQNEAQ. DNA for the CDR3: TGTGCCAGCAGAGGACTAGCGGACATTTACAATGAGCAGTTCTTC. Protein: CASRGLADIYNEQFF.

V usage is TRBV9 and J usage is TRBJ1-2, with unresolved D. Germline CDR1 and CDR2: SGDLS and YYNGEE. The CDR3 totals 12 residues. V dropped 0 bases and J dropped 8 bases, with 8 bases sitting between them. The CDR3 DNA reads TGTGCCAGCAGCGTAGGGTTGGGCGGCTACACCTTC. Translation: CASSVGLGGYTF.

The chain is built from TRBV5-1 and TRBJ2-3, with 8 bases that match TRBD2. J gave up 3 bases and V 0 bases, and 6 bases lay outside the gene matches. From germline, CDR1 is SGHRS and CDR2 YFSETQ. This CDR3 region has 16 residues. This chain's CDR3 is CASSLAVLAGTDTQYF. For the CDR3, the DNA is TGCGCCAGCAGCTTGGCAGTGTTAGCGGGAACAGATACGCAGTATTTT.

Turning to this clone: The junction shows a germline mismatch at one end, possibly a read error. The chain recombines TRBV7-9 with TRBJ1-4; the D is unclear. There are 18 residues in the CDR3. Germline values: CDR1 SEHNR, CDR2 FQNEAQ (reference sequence). As DNA, the CDR3 is TGTTCCAGCAGCTTAGACCCGACAATACGTGCAACTAATGAAAAACTGTTTTTT. Protein: CSSSLDPTIRATNEKLFF.

V and J are TRBV11-1 and TRBJ1-5; D is ambiguous. Between the trimmed V and J ends, which lost 2 bases and 4 bases, there was a span of 12 bases. Germline CDR1 is SGHAT and CDR2 is FQDESV (reference sequence). The CDR3 is made up of 15 amino acids. The CDR3 reads CASSLSIVENQPQHF. The CDR3, as DNA: TGTGCCAGCAGCTTATCCATCGTGGAGAATCAGCCCCAGCATTTT.

The chain combines TRBV11-2 with TRBJ2-3, with 8 bases lining up with TRBD2. CDR3 size: 15 residues. CDR1 is SGHAT, CDR2 FQNNGV, per germline. V trimming: 5 bases; J trimming: 2 bases; junction bases outside the gene matches: 6. The CDR3: CASSPQREYTDTQYF. The CDR3 nucleotides are TGTGCCAGCAGCCCGCAGCGGGAGTACACAGATACGCAGTATTTT.

The genes are TRBV7-6 and TRBJ2-1, with D unresolved. V was shortened by 5 bases and J by 3 bases, with 11 bases between the two germline ends. The CDR3 runs to 14 residues. Germline CDR1 SGHVS, CDR2 FNYEAQ. CDR3: CASSPNYHYNEQFF. For the CDR3, the DNA is TGTGCCAGCAGCCCGAACTACCACTACAATGAGCAGTTCTTC.

The V gene is TRBV5-1, the J gene TRBJ2-2; weak D call: TRBD2 (7 bases). V was clipped by 0 bases and J by 5 bases, with 8 bases between them. Germline V gene data show CDR1 as SGHRS and CDR2 as YFSETQ. The CDR3 length is 14 residues. The CDR3 nucleotides read TGCGCCAGCAGCTTGGAGGGGGGGACCGGGGAGCTGTTTTTT. Residues: CASSLEGGTGELFF. Full variable domain (remainder filled in from reference TRBV5-1 and TRBJ2-2): KAGVTQTPRYLIKTRGQQVTLSCSPISGHRSVSWYQQTPGQGLQFLFEYFSETQRNKGNFPGRFSGRQFSNSRSEMNVSTLELGDSALYLCASSLEGGTGELFFGEGSRLTVL.

CDR3 protein: CASSGQITYEQYF. The CDR3 DNA sequence: TGTGCCAGCAGTGGACAGATCACCTACGAGCAGTACTTC. J is TRBJ2-7 and V is TRBV27, with D perhaps matching TRBD1 (6 bases). CDR1 is MNHEY and CDR2 is SMNVEV in the germline V gene (reference sequence). CDR3 length equals 13 residues. Trimming removed 5 bases from V and 2 bases from J, with 10 bases in between.

V and J are TRBV20-1 and TRBJ1-1; D is ambiguous. Trimming stripped 7 bases from V and 5 bases from J, with 8 bases between. Germline CDR1 reads DFQATT; CDR2 reads SNEGSKA (reference sequence). The CDR3 is 10 amino acids. CDR3 DNA: TGCAGTGTCGGGAGAACTGAAGCTTTCTTT. It translates to CSVGRTEAFF.

The J gene is TRBJ2-2, the V gene TRBV19, with a possible D match to TRBD2 (7 bases). Per the germline V gene, CDR1 is LNHDA and CDR2 is SQIVND (reference sequence). The CDR3 runs to 15 residues. V lost 3 bases and J 5 bases, leaving 13 bases between the germline ends. The CDR3, as DNA: TGTGCCAGTAGTATCCGGGGGGCGCGAACCGGGGAGCTGTTTTTT. Amino acid sequence: CASSIRGARTGELFF. Complete variable domain (other parts from reference TRBV19 and TRBJ2-2): DGGITQSPKYLFRKEGQNVTLSCEQNLNHDAMYWYRQDPGQGLRLIYYSQIVNDFQKGDIAEGYSVSREKKESFPLTVTSAQKNPTAFYLCASSIRGARTGELFFGEGSRLTVL.

The chain joins TRBV6-4 to TRBJ2-1, with D tentatively TRBD2 (7 bases). From germline, CDR1 is MRHNA and CDR2 SNTAGT. Deletions cut 5 bases from V and 5 bases from J, with 16 bases between. The CDR3 totals 15 residues. CDR3 amino acids: CASSHRAGAHNEQFF. The CDR3 coding sequence is TGTGCCAGCAGTCACCGGGCGGGGGCCCACAATGAGCAGTTCTTC.

The rearrangement links TRBV15 to TRBJ2-7; no clear D. Germline CDR1 LNHNV, CDR2 YYDKDF (reference sequence). Deletions cut 0 bases from V and 3 bases from J, with 3 bases between. The CDR3 has 12 residues. CDR3: CATSREYYEQYF. The CDR3 bases are TGTGCCACCAGCAGAGAATACTACGAGCAGTACTTC. Full variable domain (remainder filled in from reference TRBV15 and TRBJ2-7): DAMVIQNPRYQVTQFGKPVTLSCSQTLNHNVMYWYQQKSSQAPKLLFHYYDKDFNNEADTPDNFQSRRPNTSFCFLDIRSPGLGDTAMYLCATSREYYEQYFGPGTRLTVT.

The rearrangement links TRBV6-5 to TRBJ1-5; no firm D call. The CDR3 has 15 residues. CDR1 is MNHEY and CDR2 is SVGAGI in the germline V gene. V lost 0 bases and J 1 base, leaving 7 bases between the germline ends. CDR3 nucleotide sequence: TGTGCCAGCAGTTACTCGAGCTTAAGCAATCAGCCCCAGCATTTT. Translation: CASSYSSLSNQPQHF.

Concerning this clone: Other DNA sequences within the sample encode an identical CDR3. This sequence joins TRBV7-6 and TRBJ1-1; no reliable D call. The germline V and J ends were trimmed by 3 bases and 1 base, with 9 bases remaining between them. Germline CDR1 reads SGHVS; CDR2 reads FNYEAQ. The CDR3 length is 14 residues. The CDR3 DNA is TGTGCCAGCAGCTTGAGCGGAAGGAACACTGAAGCTTTCTTT. Protein: CASSLSGRNTEAFF.

The chain recombines TRBV19 with TRBJ1-1; D is ambiguous. CDR1 is LNHDA, CDR2 SQIVND, per germline (reference sequence). With 5 bases removed from V and 6 bases from J, the gap between germline ends came to 10 bases. This CDR3 has 12 amino acids. The CDR3 reads CASSVGQAEAFF. CDR3 sequence (DNA): TGTGCCAGTAGTGTGGGCCAGGCTGAAGCTTTCTTT. The full variable domain, rest sourced from reference TRBV19 and TRBJ1-1, is DGGITQSPKYLFRKEGQNVTLSCEQNLNHDAMYWYRQDPGQGLRLIYYSQIVNDFQKGDIAEGYSVSREKKESFPLTVTSAQKNPTAFYLCASSVGQAEAFFGQGTRLTVV.

This sequence joins TRBV5-8 and TRBJ2-7; no clear D gene. This CDR3 is built from 10 residues. Germline V lookup: CDR1 SGHTS, CDR2 YDEGEE. Trimming cost V 5 bases and J 6 bases, with 6 bases left between them. As DNA, the CDR3 is TGTGCCAGCAGTTCTTTCGAGCAGTACTTC. It encodes CASSSFEQYF.

The chain recombines TRBV9 with TRBJ1-2; 8 bases are shared with TRBD1. Germline CDR1 SGDLS, CDR2 YYNGEE. The CDR3 has 14 residues. The V segment lost 5 bases and the J segment 8 bases; nucleotides outside the gene matches: 11. The CDR3 reads CASRRAGGAHGYTF. In DNA, the CDR3 is TGTGCCAGCAGGAGAGCAGGGGGCGCCCACGGCTACACCTTC.

The genes are TRBV19 and TRBJ2-5; D may be TRBD1 (5 bases). CDR3 size: 15 residues. CDR1 LNHDA and CDR2 SQIVND come from the germline V gene (reference sequence). Between the trimmed V and J ends, which lost 7 bases and 1 base, there was a span of 16 bases. The CDR3 here is CASTFGSGPQETQYF. CDR3 bases: TGTGCCAGTACCTTTGGCTCAGGGCCCCAAGAGACCCAGTACTTC.